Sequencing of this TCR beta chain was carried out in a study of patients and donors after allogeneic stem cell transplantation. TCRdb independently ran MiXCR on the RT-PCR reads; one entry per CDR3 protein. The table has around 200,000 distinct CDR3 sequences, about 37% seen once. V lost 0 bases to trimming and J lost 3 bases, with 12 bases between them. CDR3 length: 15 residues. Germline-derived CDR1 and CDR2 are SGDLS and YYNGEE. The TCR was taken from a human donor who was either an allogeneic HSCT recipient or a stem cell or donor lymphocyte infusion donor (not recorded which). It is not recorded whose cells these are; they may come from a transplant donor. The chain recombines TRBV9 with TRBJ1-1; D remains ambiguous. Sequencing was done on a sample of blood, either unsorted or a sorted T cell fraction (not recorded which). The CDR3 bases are TGTGCCAGCAGCGTAGAGCCCCACCGATACACTGAAGCTTTCTTT. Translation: CASSVEPHRYTEAFF.